This is a list of T cell receptor beta chains from one sample in a study of Graves' ophthalmopathy and Graves' hyperthyroidism. TCRdb analysed the multiplex PCR reads with MiXCR anew, one entry per CDR3 protein. Altogether around 660,000 distinct CDR3 sequences are present, about 40% being singletons, with the ten largest covering around 3.3%. The sample was peripheral blood. The receptors shown here come from an adult man with Graves' ophthalmopathy. Both conserved end residues are part of each CDR3. The D gene is left open where the match is weak. Clone size appears in some rows only: once, few, many, or a class for an expanded clone.

J: TRBJ2-7; size: once; D: NA; V: TRBV20-1; DNA: TGCAGTGCTAGAGATCTAGTGGGGGATACATACGAGCAGTACTTC; CDR3: CSARDLVGDTYEQYF
J: TRBJ2-5; size: NA; D: NA; V: TRBV9; DNA: TGTGCCAGCAGCGTAGCGGGGAGAGACCAGTACTTC; CDR3: CASSVAGRDQYF
J: TRBJ1-2; size: NA; D: TRBD1; V: TRBV12-3/TRBV12-4; DNA: TGTGCCAGCAGTCTCAGGGGGTCCGAAGGCTACACCTTC; CDR3: CASSLRGSEGYTF
J: TRBJ1-2; size: NA; D: NA; V: TRBV10-3; DNA: TGTGCCATCAGTGAGGAGGACGAGACGGCTGGCTACACCTTC; CDR3: CAISEEDETAGYTF
J: TRBJ2-2; size: NA; D: NA; V: TRBV7-9; DNA: TGTGCCAGCAGCTTAGTTTCTACCAGGGAGCTGTTTTTT; CDR3: CASSLVSTRELFF
J: TRBJ2-5; size: many; D: TRBD1; V: TRBV7-2; DNA: TGTGCCAGCAGCTCCCGACAGGGGGTATGGGCAGAGACCCAGTACTTC; CDR3: CASSSRQGVWAETQYF
J: TRBJ2-7; size: NA; D: NA; V: TRBV7-9; DNA: TGTGCCAGCGGACGCTATCGAGATTCCGAGCAGTACTTC; CDR3: CASGRYRDSEQYF
J: TRBJ2-7; size: few; D: NA; V: TRBV5-8; DNA: TGTGCCAGCAGCTTGAAGGAACAGTTCAACGAGCAGTACTTC; CDR3: CASSLKEQFNEQYF
J: TRBJ2-7; size: NA; D: NA; V: TRBV27; DNA: TGTGCCAGCAGTTCTCTATCGTCTGACGAGCAGTACTTC; CDR3: CASSSLSSDEQYF
J: TRBJ2-5; size: NA; D: TRBD2; V: TRBV24-1; DNA: TGTGCCACCAGTGAGAGGTCTAGCGGGGGGGCCCGGGAGACCCAGTACTTC; CDR3: CATSERSSGGARETQYF
J: TRBJ2-7; size: NA; D: TRBD1; V: TRBV7-9; DNA: TGTGCCAGCAGTTCGCCCCTACAGGGGTACTACGAGCAGTACTTC; CDR3: CASSSPLQGYYEQYF
J: TRBJ2-5; size: few; D: NA; V: TRBV3-1; DNA: TGTGCCAGCAGCCGAACTTATGAGGGGGGAGAGACCCAGTACTTC; CDR3: CASSRTYEGGETQYF
J: TRBJ1-2; size: NA; D: NA; V: TRBV10-3; DNA: TGTGCCATCAGTGAGAGGATCCCTAACTATGGCTACACCTTC; CDR3: CAISERIPNYGYTF
J: TRBJ1-5; size: NA; D: NA; V: TRBV10-3; DNA: TGTGCCATCAGTGAGGGGCAGCAAGAGACCCAGCATTTT; CDR3: CAISEGQQETQHF
J: TRBJ1-2; size: NA; D: TRBD1; V: TRBV6-6; DNA: TGTGCCAGCAGTTCACGAGGAGGGACAGCTGATAAAGCTAACTATGGCTACACCTTC; CDR3: CASSSRGGTADKANYGYTF
J: TRBJ2-7; size: many; D: NA; V: TRBV9; DNA: TGTGCCAGCAGCCCCGAGACAGGTTACGAGCAGTACTTC; CDR3: CASSPETGYEQYF
J: TRBJ1-2; size: NA; D: NA; V: TRBV2; DNA: TGTGCCAGCGGGGGGGGGACCGTAACGAGAAACTATGGCTACACCTTC; CDR3: CASGGGTVTRNYGYTF
J: TRBJ1-2; size: many; D: NA; V: TRBV12-3/TRBV12-4; DNA: TGTGCCAGCAGTCCGAACAGGGCCCAGGGCTATGGCTACACCTTC; CDR3: CASSPNRAQGYGYTF
J: TRBJ1-1; size: many; D: TRBD1; V: TRBV7-8; DNA: TGTGCCAGCAGCTCTACGGACAGGTTGAACACTGAAGCTTTCTTT; CDR3: CASSSTDRLNTEAFF
J: TRBJ1-6; size: NA; D: TRBD1; V: TRBV25-1; DNA: TGTGCCCGGGGAGTTACAGGGGGCAATTCACCCCTCCACTTT; CDR3: CARGVTGGNSPLHF
J: TRBJ1-2; size: many; D: NA; V: TRBV25-1; DNA: TGTGCCAGCAGTGGCGGGGATAGGCACTATGGCTACACCTTC; CDR3: CASSGGDRHYGYTF
J: TRBJ1-1; size: once; D: TRBD1; V: TRBV10-3; DNA: TGTGCCATCAGCCCAGACAGGGGGCTCTCTGAAGCTTTCTTT; CDR3: CAISPDRGLSEAFF
J: TRBJ1-5; size: few; D: NA; V: TRBV6-1; DNA: TGTGCCAGCAGGGACCAGGGAGATAGCAATCAGCCCCAGCATTTT; CDR3: CASRDQGDSNQPQHF
J: TRBJ1-4; size: many; D: TRBD1; V: TRBV20-1; DNA: TGCAGTGCTAGAACCGGGACAGCAAATGAAAAACTGTTTTTT; CDR3: CSARTGTANEKLFF
J: TRBJ2-3; size: few; D: TRBD1; V: TRBV24-1; DNA: TGTGCCACCAGTGACCCCGACAGGGGAAAAGATACGCAGTATTTT; CDR3: CATSDPDRGKDTQYF
J: TRBJ1-5; size: few; D: TRBD1; V: TRBV27; DNA: TGTGCCAGCAGTTCGACAGGGGGCCGCCAGCCCCAGCATTTT; CDR3: CASSSTGGRQPQHF
J: TRBJ1-3; size: NA; D: TRBD1; V: TRBV9; DNA: TGTGCCAGCAGCACTCGGACAGGGTACGGAGACTCTGGAAACACCATATATTTT; CDR3: CASSTRTGYGDSGNTIYF
J: TRBJ2-3; size: NA; D: TRBD2; V: TRBV25-1; DNA: TGTGCCAGCATGCTAGCGGGAGAGGCAGATACGCAGTATTTT; CDR3: CASMLAGEADTQYF
J: TRBJ1-2; size: many; D: NA; V: TRBV7-2; DNA: TGTGCCAGCAGCCTTCGATACGGCTACACCTTC; CDR3: CASSLRYGYTF
J: TRBJ2-2; size: NA; D: NA; V: TRBV7-3; DNA: TGTGCCAGCCGCTTAAGTCTCACCGGGGAGCTGTTTTTT; CDR3: CASRLSLTGELFF
J: TRBJ2-3; size: NA; D: NA; V: TRBV24-1; DNA: TGTGCCACCAGTGACCGCCGGGTCCCCGCGAATACGCAGTATTTT; CDR3: CATSDRRVPANTQYF
J: TRBJ2-7; size: many; D: TRBD1; V: TRBV7-9; DNA: TGTGCCAGCAGCCCGGGACAGGGGCTGAGAAACGAGCAGTACTTC; CDR3: CASSPGQGLRNEQYF
J: TRBJ1-4; size: NA; D: NA; V: TRBV12-3/TRBV12-4; DNA: TGTGCCAGCAGTTTATCGGGGGGGAATGAAAAACTGTTTTTT; CDR3: CASSLSGGNEKLFF
J: TRBJ2-7; size: many; D: TRBD2; V: TRBV9; DNA: TGTGCCAGCAGCCCCACAGGTGGGACTATCTACGAGCAGTACTTC; CDR3: CASSPTGGTIYEQYF
J: TRBJ1-4; size: NA; D: TRBD1; V: TRBV30; DNA: TGTGCCTGGAGTACAGGGACAGAGAATGAAAAACTGTTTTTT; CDR3: CAWSTGTENEKLFF
J: TRBJ1-1; size: few; D: NA; V: TRBV30; DNA: TGTGCCTGGATGCAGGTTGGGCACCACACTGAAGCTTTCTTT; CDR3: CAWMQVGHHTEAFF